Shown below are 16 T cell receptor beta chains from a single sample sequenced in a study of blood T cell repertoires in COVID-19. TCRdb keeps only in-frame clones here, not all; method: immunoSEQ multiplex PCR. The sample lists approximately 270,000 clones; more than 75% were seen once. The sample consisted of peripheral blood. The receptors come from a man aged 35-49 years with active or convalescent COVID-19.

V usage is TRBV10-2 and J usage is TRBJ2-7; tentative D call: TRBD2 (5 bases). Germline-derived CDR1 and CDR2 are WSHSY and SAAADI. The CDR3 loop spans 14 amino acids. V gave up 7 bases and J gave up 4 bases, with 17 bases separating them. CDR3 DNA sequence: TGCGCCAGCAAGATGGCAGATCGCGGGTACGAGCAGTACTTC. It codes for CASKMADRGYEQYF.

The CDR3 loop reads CASSQGLAGNYEQYF. The CDR3 region has the DNA TGTGCCAGCAGCCAAGGACTAGCGGGAAACTACGAGCAGTACTTC. This chain links TRBV3-1 (or the pseudogene TRBV3-2) with TRBJ2-7; TRBD2 aligns across 11 bases. CDR1 and CDR2 from the germline V gene are LGHDT and YNNKEL (reference sequence). The V gene end was trimmed by 1 base and the J gene end by 3 bases; junction bases not matched to a gene: 2. There are 15 residues in the CDR3.

The CDR3 region has the DNA TGTGCCATCGCAACGGGACTAGCGAGCTCCTACGAGCAGTACTTC. It is translated as CAIATGLASSYEQYF. The rearrangement uses TRBV6-4 and TRBJ2-7; 10 bases map to TRBD2. Trimming removed 10 bases from V and 0 bases from J; junction bases left unmatched: 9. Germline V gene data show CDR1 as MRHNA and CDR2 as SNTAGT. The CDR3 covers 15 residues.

This sequence joins TRBV5-5 and TRBJ1-4; possibly TRBD1 for D (6 bases). Between the trimmed V and J ends, which lost 1 base and 5 bases, there was a span of 12 bases. Germline CDR1 and CDR2: SGHKS and YYEKEE (reference sequence). This CDR3 comprises 15 residues. In DNA form, the CDR3 reads TGTGCCAGCAGCTTGTACGACAGGCGAAATGAAAAACTGTTTTTT. Protein product: CASSLYDRRNEKLFF.

This rearrangement joins TRBV7-9 to TRBJ2-7, with a weak D call TRBD1 (6 bases). The CDR3 has 13 amino acids. Trimming shortened V by 5 bases and J by 3 bases, and 11 bases separated the two germline ends. Germline lookup yields CDR1 SEHNR and CDR2 FQNEAQ (reference sequence). The CDR3 sequence: CASSRDTNYEQYF. The CDR3 DNA follows: TGTGCCAGCAGCCGGGACACTAACTACGAGCAGTACTTC.

This clone was seen once. The genes are TRBV21-1 and TRBJ1-5; the tabulated D call, TRBD1, remains unverified against the DNA. TRBV21-1 is a recognized pseudogene. The CDR3 has 16 amino acids. The CDR3 loop reads CASSKVAYSFNQPQHF. The CDR3 DNA reads TGTGCCAGCAGCAAAGTGGCTTACAGCTTCAATCAGCCCCAGCATTTT.

The gene calls are TRBV18 and TRBJ2-3, with 9 bases aligning to TRBD2. This CDR3 comprises 14 residues. Per the germline V gene, CDR1 is KGHSH and CDR2 is LQKENI. V lost 9 bases and J lost 5; bases outside the gene matches: 9. The CDR3 nucleotides are TGTGCCAGTCGCGGGGTAGCGGGGGAAGATACGCAGTATTTT. Its protein product is CASRGVAGEDTQYF.

This clone was observed a handful of times. Mismatch with germline at one junction end may stem from a read error. V is TRBV4-2 and J is TRBJ1-4; TRBD1 might be the D (5 bases). This CDR3 spans 15 amino acids. The V gene's germline CDR1 is LGHNA and CDR2 YNFKEQ. The CDR3 DNA reads as TGTGCCAGCAGCCAAAGGGACTCAGCGGATGAAAAAGTGTTTTTT. This codes for CASSQRDSADEKVFF.

The V gene is TRBV7-2, the J gene TRBJ1-2; no firm D call. In germline, CDR1 is SGHTA, CDR2 FQGNSA. V was clipped by 2 bases and J by 7 bases, with 5 bases between them. This CDR3 has 11 amino acids. The CDR3 loop is CASSLYFGYTF. DNA for the CDR3: TGTGCCAGCAGCTTATACTTTGGCTACACCTTC.

Concerning this clone: Other DNA sequences in this specimen translate into the identical CDR3. The genes are TRBV15 and TRBJ1-5; TRBD1 matches at 9 bases. The J segment lost 5 bases and the V segment lost 1 base, leaving 0 bases of the junction unmatched. CDR1 is LNHNV, CDR2 YYDKDF, per germline (reference sequence). The CDR3 runs 14 residues. The DNA for the CDR3 is TGTGCCACCAGCAGAGGACAGGGGGATCAGCCCCAGCATTTT. It encodes CATSRGQGDQPQHF.

This rearrangement joins TRBV24-1 to TRBJ2-7, with D maybe TRBD1 (6 bases). Germline-derived CDR1 and CDR2 are KGHDR and SFDVKD. The CDR3 spans 13 residues. V shed 4 bases and J shed 12 bases, with 18 bases lying between them. For the CDR3, the DNA is TGTGCCACCAGTGACCCCGACGGACAGCGAAGGTACTTC. It encodes CATSDPDGQRRYF.

V and J are TRBV7-9 and TRBJ1-3; D gene unclear. The CDR3 is 16 residues long. Germline V CDR1 and CDR2: SEHNR, FQNEAQ (reference sequence). The V gene lost 5 bases and the J gene lost 0 bases, with 14 bases spanning the gap. Here the CDR3 reads CASSHLSEASGNTIYF. The DNA of the CDR3 is TGTGCCAGCAGCCATCTTTCTGAAGCCTCTGGAAACACCATATATTTT.

The rearrangement links TRBV18 to TRBJ2-6, with unresolved D. Germline V gene data show CDR1 as KGHSH and CDR2 as LQKENI. V was trimmed by 2 bases and J by 2 bases, leaving 13 bases between them. The CDR3 runs 17 residues. The CDR3: CASSPDISGAGANVLTF. CDR3 nucleotide sequence: TGTGCCAGCTCACCAGACATCTCTGGCGCTGGGGCCAACGTCCTGACTTTC.

The chain employs TRBV12-3 or TRBV12-4 and TRBJ2-3; D is uncertain. This CDR3 comprises 13 residues. The V end was cut by 2 bases, the J end by 2 bases, with 5 bases between. The CDR3 region has the DNA TGTGCCAGCAGTTTACAGTACACAGATACGCAGTATTTT. Protein product: CASSLQYTDTQYF.

The chain has TRBV29-1 and TRBJ2-1; D not resolved. The V gene's germline CDR1 is SQVTM and CDR2 ANQGSEA. Trimming cost V 4 bases and J 5 bases, with 6 bases left between them. The CDR3 runs to 11 residues. This CDR3 is CSVVPDNEQFF. CDR3 DNA sequence: TGCAGCGTTGTTCCCGACAATGAGCAGTTCTTC.

The rearrangement joins TRBV4-1 to TRBJ2-2; D perhaps matches TRBD2 (5 bases). The length of the CDR3 is 17 residues. With 0 bases removed from V and 2 bases from J, the gap between germline ends came to 13 bases. Germline V CDR1 and CDR2: MGHRA, YSYEKL. DNA for the CDR3: TGCGCCAGCAGCCAAGATTATGGACTGGCCAACACCGGGGAGCTGTTTTTT. Residues: CASSQDYGLANTGELFF.